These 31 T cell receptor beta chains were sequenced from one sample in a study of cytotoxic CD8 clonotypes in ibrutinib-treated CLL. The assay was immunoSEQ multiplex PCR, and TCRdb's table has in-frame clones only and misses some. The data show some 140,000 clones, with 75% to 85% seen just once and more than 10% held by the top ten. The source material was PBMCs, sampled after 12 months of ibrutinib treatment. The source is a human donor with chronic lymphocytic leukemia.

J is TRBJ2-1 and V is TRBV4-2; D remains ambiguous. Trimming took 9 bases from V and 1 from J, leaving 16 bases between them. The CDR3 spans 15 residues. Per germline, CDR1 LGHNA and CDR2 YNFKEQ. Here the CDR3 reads CASKTELRSYNEQFF. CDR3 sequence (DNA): TGTGCCAGTAAAACCGAGTTGCGTTCCTACAATGAGCAGTTCTTC.

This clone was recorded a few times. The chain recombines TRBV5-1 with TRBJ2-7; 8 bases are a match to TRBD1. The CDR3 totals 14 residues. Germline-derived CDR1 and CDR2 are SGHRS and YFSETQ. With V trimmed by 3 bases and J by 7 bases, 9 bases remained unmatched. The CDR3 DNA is TGCGCCAGCAGCTCGGGACAGGTGGCGGCGGAGCAGTACTTC. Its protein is CASSSGQVAAEQYF.

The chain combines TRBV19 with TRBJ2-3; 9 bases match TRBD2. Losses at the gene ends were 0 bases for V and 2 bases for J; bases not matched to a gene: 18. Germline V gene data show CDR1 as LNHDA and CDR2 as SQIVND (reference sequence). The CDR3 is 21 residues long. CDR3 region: CASSIDHGLAGLSKNTDTQYF. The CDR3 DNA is TGTGCCAGTAGTATAGATCACGGGCTAGCGGGACTCTCCAAAAACACAGATACGCAGTATTTT.

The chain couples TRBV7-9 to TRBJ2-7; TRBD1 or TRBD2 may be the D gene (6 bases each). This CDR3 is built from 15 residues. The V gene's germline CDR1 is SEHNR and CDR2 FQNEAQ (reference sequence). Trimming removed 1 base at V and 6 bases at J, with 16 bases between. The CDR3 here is CASSLVDRGQGEQYF. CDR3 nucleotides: TGTGCCAGCAGCTTAGTTGACCGGGGGCAAGGCGAGCAGTACTTC.

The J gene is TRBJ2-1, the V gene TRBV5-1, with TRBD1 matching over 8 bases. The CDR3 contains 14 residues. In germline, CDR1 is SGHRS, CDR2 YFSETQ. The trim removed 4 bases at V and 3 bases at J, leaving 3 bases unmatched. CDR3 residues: CASSRGQGYNEQFF. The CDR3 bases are TGCGCCAGCAGCCGTGGACAGGGCTACAATGAGCAGTTCTTC.

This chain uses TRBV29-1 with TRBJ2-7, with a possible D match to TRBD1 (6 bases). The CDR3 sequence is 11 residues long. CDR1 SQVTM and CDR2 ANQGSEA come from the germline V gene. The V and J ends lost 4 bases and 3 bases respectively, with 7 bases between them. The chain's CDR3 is CSVGTDYEQYF. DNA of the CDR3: TGCAGCGTTGGGACAGACTACGAGCAGTACTTC.

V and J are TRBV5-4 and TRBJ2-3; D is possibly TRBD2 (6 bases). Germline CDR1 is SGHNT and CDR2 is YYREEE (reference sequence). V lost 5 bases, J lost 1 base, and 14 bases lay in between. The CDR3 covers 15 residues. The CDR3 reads CASRGGEIGTDTQYF. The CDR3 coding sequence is TGTGCCAGCAGGGGAGGCGAAATAGGCACAGATACGCAGTATTTT.

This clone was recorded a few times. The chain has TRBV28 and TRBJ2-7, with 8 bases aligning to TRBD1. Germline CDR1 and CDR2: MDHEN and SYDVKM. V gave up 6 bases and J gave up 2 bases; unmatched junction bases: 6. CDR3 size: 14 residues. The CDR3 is CASRPQGAAYEQYF. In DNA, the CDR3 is TGTGCCAGCAGACCTCAGGGGGCAGCCTACGAGCAGTACTTC.

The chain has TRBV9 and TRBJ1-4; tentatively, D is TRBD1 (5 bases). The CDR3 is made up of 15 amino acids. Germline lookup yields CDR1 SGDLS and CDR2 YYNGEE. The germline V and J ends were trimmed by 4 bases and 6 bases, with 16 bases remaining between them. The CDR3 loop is CASSPRGFMDEKLFF. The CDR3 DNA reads TGTGCCAGCAGCCCCCGGGGGTTTATGGATGAAAAACTGTTTTTT.

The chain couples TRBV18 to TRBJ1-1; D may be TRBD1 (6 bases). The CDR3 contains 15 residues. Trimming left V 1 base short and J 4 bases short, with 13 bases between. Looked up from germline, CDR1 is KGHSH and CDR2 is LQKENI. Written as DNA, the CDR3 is TGTGCCAGCTCACCACGTTTACAGGGTACCACTGAAGCTTTCTTT. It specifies CASSPRLQGTTEAFF.

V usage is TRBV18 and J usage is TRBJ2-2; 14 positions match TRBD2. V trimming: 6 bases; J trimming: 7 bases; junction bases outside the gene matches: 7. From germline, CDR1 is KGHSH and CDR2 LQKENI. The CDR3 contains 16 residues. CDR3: CASSGTSGSSDGELFF. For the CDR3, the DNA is TGTGCCAGCTCCGGGACTAGCGGGAGTTCAGACGGGGAGCTGTTTTTT.

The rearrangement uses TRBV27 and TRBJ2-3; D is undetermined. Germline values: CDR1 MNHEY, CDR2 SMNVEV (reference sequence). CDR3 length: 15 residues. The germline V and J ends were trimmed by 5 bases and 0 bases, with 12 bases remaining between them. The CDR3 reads CASSQPTPSTDTQYF. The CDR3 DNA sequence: TGTGCCAGCAGTCAACCGACACCTAGCACAGATACGCAGTATTTT.

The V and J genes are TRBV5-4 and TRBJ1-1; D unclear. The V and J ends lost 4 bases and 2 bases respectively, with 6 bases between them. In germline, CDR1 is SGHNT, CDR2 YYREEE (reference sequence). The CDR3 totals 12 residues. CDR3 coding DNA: TGTGCCAGCAGCGCAGTCAACACTGAAGCTTTCTTT. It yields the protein CASSAVNTEAFF.

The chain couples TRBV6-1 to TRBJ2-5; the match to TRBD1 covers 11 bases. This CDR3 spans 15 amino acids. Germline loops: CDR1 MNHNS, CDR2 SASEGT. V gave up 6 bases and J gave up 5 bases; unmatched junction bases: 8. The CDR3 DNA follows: TGTGCCAGCAGAAGGGACAGGGGGTCCTGGGAGACCCAGTACTTC. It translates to CASRRDRGSWETQYF.

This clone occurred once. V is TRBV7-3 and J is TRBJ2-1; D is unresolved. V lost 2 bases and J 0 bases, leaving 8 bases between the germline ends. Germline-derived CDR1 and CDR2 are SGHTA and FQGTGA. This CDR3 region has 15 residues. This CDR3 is CASSLGSRSYNEQFF. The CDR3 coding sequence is TGTGCCAGCAGCTTAGGATCCCGCTCCTACAATGAGCAGTTCTTC.

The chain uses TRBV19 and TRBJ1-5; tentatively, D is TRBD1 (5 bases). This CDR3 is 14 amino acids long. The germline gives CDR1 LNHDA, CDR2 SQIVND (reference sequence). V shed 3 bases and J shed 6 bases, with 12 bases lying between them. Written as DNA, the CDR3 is TGTGCCAGTAGTATTTCCAGGGATGGTCAGCCCCAGCATTTT. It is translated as CASSISRDGQPQHF.

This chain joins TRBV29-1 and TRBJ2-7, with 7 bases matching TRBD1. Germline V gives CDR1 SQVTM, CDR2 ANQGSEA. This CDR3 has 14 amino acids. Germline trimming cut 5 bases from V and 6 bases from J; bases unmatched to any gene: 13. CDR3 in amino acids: CSVYLDGQVFEQYF. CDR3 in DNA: TGCAGCGTTTACTTAGACGGACAGGTTTTCGAGCAGTACTTC.

The CDR3: CASSPQGIEQFF. CDR3 DNA: TGTGCCAGCAGCCCCCAGGGAATTGAGCAGTTCTTC. The chain combines TRBV5-3 with TRBJ2-1, with TRBD1 as a possible D gene (5 bases). Being an ORF, TRBV5-3 has a function that is uncertain. V shed 8 bases and J shed 9 bases, with 15 bases lying between them. CDR3 length: 12 amino acids.

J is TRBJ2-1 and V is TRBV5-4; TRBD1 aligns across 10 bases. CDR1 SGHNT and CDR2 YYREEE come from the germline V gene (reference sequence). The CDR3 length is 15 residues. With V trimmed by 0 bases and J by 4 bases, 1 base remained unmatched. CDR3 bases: TGTGCCAGCAGCTTGGGACAGGGGGCTTACAATGAGCAGTTCTTC. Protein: CASSLGQGAYNEQFF.

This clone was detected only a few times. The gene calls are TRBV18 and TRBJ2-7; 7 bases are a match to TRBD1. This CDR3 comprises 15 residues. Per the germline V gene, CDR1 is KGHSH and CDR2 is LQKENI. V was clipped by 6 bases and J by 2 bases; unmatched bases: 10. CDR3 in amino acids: CASSQSGTAPYEQYF. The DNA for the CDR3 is TGTGCCAGCTCCCAATCCGGGACAGCTCCCTACGAGCAGTACTTC.

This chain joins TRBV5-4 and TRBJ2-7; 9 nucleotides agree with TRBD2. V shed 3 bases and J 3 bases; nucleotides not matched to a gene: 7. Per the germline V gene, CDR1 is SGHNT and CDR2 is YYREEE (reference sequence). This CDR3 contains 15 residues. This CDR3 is CASSWVTSGGYEQYF. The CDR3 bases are TGTGCCAGCAGCTGGGTGACTAGCGGAGGCTACGAGCAGTACTTC.

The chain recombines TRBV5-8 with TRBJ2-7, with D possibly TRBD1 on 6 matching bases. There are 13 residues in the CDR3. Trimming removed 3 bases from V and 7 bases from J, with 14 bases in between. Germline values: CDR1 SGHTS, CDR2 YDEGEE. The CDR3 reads CASSSRGLGEQYF. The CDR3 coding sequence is TGTGCCAGCAGCTCCAGGGGATTGGGGGAGCAGTACTTC.

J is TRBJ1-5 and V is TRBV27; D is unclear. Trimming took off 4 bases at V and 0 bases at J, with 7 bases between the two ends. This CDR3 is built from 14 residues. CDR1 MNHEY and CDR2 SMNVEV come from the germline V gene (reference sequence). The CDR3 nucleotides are TGTGCCAGCAGTTCGGCTATTAGCAATCAGCCCCAGCATTTT. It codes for CASSSAISNQPQHF.

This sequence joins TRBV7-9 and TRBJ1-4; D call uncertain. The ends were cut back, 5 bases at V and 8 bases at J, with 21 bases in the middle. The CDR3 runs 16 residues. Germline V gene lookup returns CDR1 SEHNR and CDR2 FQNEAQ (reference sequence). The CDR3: CASSILNQDRWEKLFF. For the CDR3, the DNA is TGTGCCAGCAGCATCCTAAACCAAGACCGTTGGGAAAAACTGTTTTTT.

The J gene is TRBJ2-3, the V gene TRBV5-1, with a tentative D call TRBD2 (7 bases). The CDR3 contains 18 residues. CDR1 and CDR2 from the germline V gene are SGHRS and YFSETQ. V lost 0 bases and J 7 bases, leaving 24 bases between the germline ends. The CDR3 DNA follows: TGCGCCAGCAGCTTGGCCGGGGGGCCTACCCAATTAGGGTATACGCAGTATTTT. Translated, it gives CASSLAGGPTQLGYTQYF.

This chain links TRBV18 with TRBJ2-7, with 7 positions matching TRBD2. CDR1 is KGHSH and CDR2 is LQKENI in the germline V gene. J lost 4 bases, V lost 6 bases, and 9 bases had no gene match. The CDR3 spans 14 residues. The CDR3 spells CASSGTNALYEQYF. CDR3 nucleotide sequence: TGTGCCAGCTCCGGGACTAACGCACTGTACGAGCAGTACTTC.

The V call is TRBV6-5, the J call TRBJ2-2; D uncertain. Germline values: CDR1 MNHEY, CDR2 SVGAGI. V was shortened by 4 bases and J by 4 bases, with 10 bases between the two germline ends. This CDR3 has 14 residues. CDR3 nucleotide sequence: TGTGCCAGCAGTTCCCACCATGGCACCGGGGAGCTGTTTTTT. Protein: CASSSHHGTGELFF.

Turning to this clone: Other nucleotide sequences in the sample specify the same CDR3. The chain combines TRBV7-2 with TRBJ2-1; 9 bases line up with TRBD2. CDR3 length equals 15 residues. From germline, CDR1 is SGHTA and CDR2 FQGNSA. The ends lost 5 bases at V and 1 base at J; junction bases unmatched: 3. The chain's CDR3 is CASSPTSGSYNEQFF. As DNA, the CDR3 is TGTGCCAGCAGCCCGACTAGCGGTTCCTACAATGAGCAGTTCTTC.

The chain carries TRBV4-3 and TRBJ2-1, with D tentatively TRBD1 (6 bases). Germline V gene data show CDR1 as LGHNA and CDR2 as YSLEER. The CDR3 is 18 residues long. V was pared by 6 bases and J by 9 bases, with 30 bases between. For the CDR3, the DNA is TGCGCCAGCAGGACCCAGAGGTGGGCGGTCCCTCCCAGGGGTGAGCAGTTCTTC. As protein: CASRTQRWAVPPRGEQFF.

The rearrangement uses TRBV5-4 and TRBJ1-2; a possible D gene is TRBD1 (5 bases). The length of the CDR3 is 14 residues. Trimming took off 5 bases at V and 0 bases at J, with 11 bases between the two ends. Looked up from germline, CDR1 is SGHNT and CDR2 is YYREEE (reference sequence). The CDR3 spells CASRVGHTNYGYTF. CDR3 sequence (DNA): TGTGCCAGCAGGGTCGGACATACTAACTATGGCTACACCTTC.

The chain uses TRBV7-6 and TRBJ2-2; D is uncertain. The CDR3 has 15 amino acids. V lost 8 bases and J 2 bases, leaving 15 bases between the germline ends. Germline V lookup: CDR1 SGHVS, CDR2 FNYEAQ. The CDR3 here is CASGRWLTNTGELFF. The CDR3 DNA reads TGTGCCAGCGGACGTTGGTTAACCAACACCGGGGAGCTGTTTTTT.